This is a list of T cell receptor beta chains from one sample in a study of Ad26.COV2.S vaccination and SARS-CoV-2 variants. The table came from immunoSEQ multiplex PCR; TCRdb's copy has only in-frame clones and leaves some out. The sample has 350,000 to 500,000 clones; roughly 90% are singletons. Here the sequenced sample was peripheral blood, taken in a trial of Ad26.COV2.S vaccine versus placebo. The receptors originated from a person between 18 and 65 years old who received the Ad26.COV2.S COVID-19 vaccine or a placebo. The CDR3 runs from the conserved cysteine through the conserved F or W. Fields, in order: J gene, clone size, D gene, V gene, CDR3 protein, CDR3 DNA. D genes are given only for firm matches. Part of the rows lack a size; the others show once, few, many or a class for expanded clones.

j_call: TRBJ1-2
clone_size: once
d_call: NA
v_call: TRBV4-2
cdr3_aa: CASSQDREDGYTF
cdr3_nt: TGTGCCAGCAGCCAAGATAGGGAGGATGGCTACACCTTC

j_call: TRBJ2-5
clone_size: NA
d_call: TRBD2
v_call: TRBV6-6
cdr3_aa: CASRRGTSGRQETQYF
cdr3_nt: TGTGCCAGCAGACGCGGGACTAGCGGTCGGCAAGAGACCCAGTACTTC

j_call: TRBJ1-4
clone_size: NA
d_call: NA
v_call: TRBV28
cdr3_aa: CASRPLDGTNEKLFF
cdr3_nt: TGTGCCAGCAGACCCCTGGACGGAACTAATGAAAAACTGTTTTTT

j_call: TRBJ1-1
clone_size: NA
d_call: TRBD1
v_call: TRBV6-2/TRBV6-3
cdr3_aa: CASSPDRGPSVTEAFF
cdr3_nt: TGTGCCAGCAGCCCGGACAGGGGACCGTCCGTCACTGAAGCTTTCTTT

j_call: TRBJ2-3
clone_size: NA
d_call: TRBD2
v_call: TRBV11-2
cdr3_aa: CASSLVAGGLPDTQYF
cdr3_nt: TGTGCCAGCAGCTTAGTAGCGGGAGGACTGCCAGATACGCAGTATTTT

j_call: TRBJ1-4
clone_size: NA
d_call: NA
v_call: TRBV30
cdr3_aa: CAWADRSPGEKLFF
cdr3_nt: TGTGCCTGGGCCGACAGGTCCCCAGGTGAAAAACTGTTTTTT

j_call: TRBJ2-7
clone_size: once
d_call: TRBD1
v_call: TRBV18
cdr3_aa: CASSLGQGYEQYF
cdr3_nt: TGTGCCAGCTCATTGGGACAGGGCTACGAGCAGTACTTC

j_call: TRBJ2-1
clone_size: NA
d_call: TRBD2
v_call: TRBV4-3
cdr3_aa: CASSQDSGLAGYEQFF
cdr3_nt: TGCGCCAGCAGCCAAGATTCGGGACTAGCAGGCTATGAGCAGTTCTTC

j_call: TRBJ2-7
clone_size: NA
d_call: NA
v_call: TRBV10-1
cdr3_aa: CANLTGEYEQYF
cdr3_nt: TGCGCCAACTTAACTGGGGAGTACGAGCAGTACTTC

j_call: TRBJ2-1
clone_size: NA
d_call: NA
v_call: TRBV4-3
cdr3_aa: CASSQPIGLAARSSYNEQFF
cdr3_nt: TGCGCCAGCAGCCAACCTATAGGGTTAGCGGCCCGAAGCTCCTACAATGAGCAGTTCTTC

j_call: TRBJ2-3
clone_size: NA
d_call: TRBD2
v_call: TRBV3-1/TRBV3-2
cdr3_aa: CASSQDRLAGQNTQYF
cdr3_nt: TGTGCCAGCAGCCAAGATCGGTTAGCGGGACAAAATACGCAGTATTTT

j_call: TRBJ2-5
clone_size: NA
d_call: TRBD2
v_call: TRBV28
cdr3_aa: CASSFWTSGRGGQYF
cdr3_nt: TGTGCCAGCAGTTTCTGGACTAGCGGGAGAGGAGGCCAGTACTTC

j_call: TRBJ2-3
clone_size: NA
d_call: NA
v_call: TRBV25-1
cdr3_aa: CASSESGWTDTQYF
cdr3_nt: TGTGCCAGCAGTGAATCAGGGTGGACAGATACGCAGTATTTT